Presented here are 22 T cell receptor beta chains from one specimen sequenced in a study of blood T cell repertoires in COVID-19. Here immunoSEQ multiplex PCR was the method, and the copy in TCRdb shows in-frame clones only, minus some. Of roughly 200,000 clones listed, around 87% were seen once; the top ten hold around 2.4%. Sequencing was done on a sample of PBMCs or T cells enriched from blood (not recorded which). These receptors were obtained from a woman under 40 who had recovered from COVID-19.

In its sample, this clone was seen many times. The genes are TRBV7-9 and TRBJ1-1; no clear D. The CDR3 extends over 17 amino acids. Germline V lookup: CDR1 SEHNR, CDR2 FQNEAQ (reference sequence). Trimming cost V 7 bases and J 0 bases, with 21 bases left between them. DNA of the CDR3: TGTGCCAGCAATGGAGGCTCAGGCCTCAATATGAACACTGAAGCTTTCTTT. This translates into CASNGGSGLNMNTEAFF.

V gene TRBV5-1 combines with J gene TRBJ1-1; D is undetermined. V shed 1 base and J shed 3 bases, with 10 bases lying between them. CDR3 size: 14 residues. Germline-derived CDR1 and CDR2 are SGHRS and YFSETQ. The CDR3 reads CASSLQVFDTEAFF. DNA for the CDR3: TGCGCCAGCAGCTTGCAGGTGTTTGACACTGAAGCTTTCTTT.

This clone came up a few times. The chain links TRBV27 to TRBJ2-1, with a possible D match to TRBD2 (6 bases). This CDR3 has 15 amino acids. The V gene's germline CDR1 is MNHEY and CDR2 SMNVEV (reference sequence). Trimming removed 6 bases at V and 4 bases at J, with 16 bases between. The CDR3 here is CASRERRVTYNEQFF. The CDR3, as DNA: TGTGCCAGCAGGGAACGGAGGGTTACGTACAATGAGCAGTTCTTC.

The rearrangement links TRBV4-3 to TRBJ1-1; perhaps TRBD1 as D (5 bases). CDR3 length equals 15 residues. CDR1 and CDR2 from the germline V gene are LGHNA and YSLEER. The V end was cut by 0 bases, the J end by 0 bases, with 8 bases between. CDR3 in amino acids: CASSQETAMNTEAFF. The CDR3 DNA reads TGCGCCAGCAGCCAAGAGACAGCGATGAACACTGAAGCTTTCTTT.

J is TRBJ1-6 and V is TRBV10-3; possibly TRBD1 for D (5 bases). The CDR3 spans 12 residues. Trimming stripped 6 bases from V and 7 bases from J, with 7 bases between. In germline, CDR1 is ENHRY, CDR2 SYGVKD. In nucleotides, the CDR3 is TGTGCCATCAGGGACAAAAATTCACCCCTCCACTTT. Encoded protein: CAIRDKNSPLHF.

This chain joins TRBV7-2 and TRBJ2-2, with TRBD2 identical over 11 bases. Trimming took 5 bases from V and 6 from J; bases not matched to a gene: 2. The CDR3 has 14 amino acids. Germline V gene lookup returns CDR1 SGHTA and CDR2 FQGNSA. As DNA, the CDR3 is TGTGCCAGCAGCATACTAGCGGGAGCCGGGGAGCTGTTTTTT. Its translation: CASSILAGAGELFF. Supplemented by reference TRBV7-2 and TRBJ2-2, the full variable domain reads GAGVSQSPSNKVTEKGKDVELRCDPISGHTALYWYRQSLGQGLEFLIYFQGNSAPDKSGLPSDRFSAERTGGSVSTLTIQRTQQEDSAVYLCASSILAGAGELFFGEGSRLTVL.

The chain employs TRBV19 and TRBJ1-2, with D hard to call. The germline gives CDR1 LNHDA, CDR2 SQIVND (reference sequence). CDR3 length: 14 residues. Trimming took 3 bases from V and 6 from J, leaving 14 bases between them. DNA of the CDR3: TGTGCCAGTAGTATCTCGTCGGGGAACGATGGCTACACCTTC. Translated, it gives CASSISSGNDGYTF. Complete variable domain (other parts from reference TRBV19 and TRBJ1-2): DGGITQSPKYLFRKEGQNVTLSCEQNLNHDAMYWYRQDPGQGLRLIYYSQIVNDFQKGDIAEGYSVSREKKESFPLTVTSAQKNPTAFYLCASSISSGNDGYTFGSGTRLTVV.

The V and J genes are TRBV19 and TRBJ1-3, with a possible D match to TRBD1 (5 bases). From germline, CDR1 is LNHDA and CDR2 SQIVND (reference sequence). The CDR3 sequence is 13 residues long. The germline V and J ends were trimmed by 3 bases and 4 bases, with 7 bases remaining between them. The CDR3 here is CASSMDTGNTIYF. Here the CDR3 DNA reads TGTGCCAGTAGTATGGACACCGGAAACACCATATATTTT.

The gene calls are TRBV29-1 and TRBJ2-1; 11 nucleotides match TRBD2. The CDR3 spans 15 residues. The J segment lost 0 bases and the V segment lost 7 bases, leaving 5 bases of the junction unmatched. CDR1 and CDR2 (germline): SQVTM, ANQGSEA. In DNA, the CDR3 is TGCAGCGGGGGGACTAGCGGTAGCTCCTACAATGAGCAGTTCTTC. It yields the protein CSGGTSGSSYNEQFF.

V gene TRBV6-5 combines with J gene TRBJ1-2, with 7 nucleotides matching TRBD1. This CDR3 is 14 amino acids long. Germline CDR1 is MNHEY and CDR2 is SVGAGI. V shed 3 bases and J 4 bases; nucleotides not matched to a gene: 5. CDR3: CASSYSGQSYGYTF. The DNA of the CDR3 is TGTGCCAGCAGTTATTCGGGACAGTCCTATGGCTACACCTTC.

The V gene is TRBV6-5, the J gene TRBJ1-4, with a weak D call TRBD1 (5 bases). From germline, CDR1 is MNHEY and CDR2 SVGAGI. The CDR3 spans 13 residues. V lost 0 bases and J lost 8, with 7 bases in between. The CDR3 coding sequence is TGTGCCAGCAGTTACTCCGGGGGGGAAAAACTGTTTTTT. Translated: CASSYSGGEKLFF.

Here the CDR3 reads CASSPDSTEAFF. In nucleotides, the CDR3 is TGTGCCAGCAGCCCTGACAGCACTGAAGCTTTCTTT. The chain links TRBV11-2 to TRBJ1-1, with D possibly TRBD1 on 5 matching bases. Trimming removed 5 bases at V and 4 bases at J, with 8 bases between. CDR1 is SGHAT and CDR2 is FQNNGV in the germline V gene. The CDR3 length is 12 residues.

V and J are TRBV5-1 and TRBJ2-1, with TRBD2 identical over 13 bases. Germline CDR1 is SGHRS and CDR2 is YFSETQ. This CDR3 comprises 16 residues. The V and J ends lost 3 bases and 9 bases, in that order; junction bases with no gene match: 9. CDR3 sequence reads: CASSSLAGGPRIEQFF. Written as DNA, the CDR3 is TGCGCCAGCAGCTCACTAGCGGGGGGGCCCCGAATTGAGCAGTTCTTC.

This chain uses TRBV7-9 with TRBJ2-1, with 7 positions matching TRBD2. The CDR3 contains 12 residues. V was clipped by 3 bases and J by 9 bases; unmatched bases: 2. The germline CDR1 and CDR2 sequences are SEHNR and FQNEAQ (reference sequence). The CDR3 here is CASSLGGGEQFF. As DNA, the CDR3 is TGTGCCAGCAGCTTGGGCGGGGGTGAGCAGTTCTTC.

This chain uses TRBV9 with TRBJ1-2, with 9 bases that match TRBD1. Germline CDR1 SGDLS, CDR2 YYNGEE. The CDR3 is 15 residues long. The junction had 14 bases not matched to a gene; V was cut back by 3 bases and J by 11 bases. The CDR3 DNA follows: TGTGCCAGCAGCGGACCCGGGACAGGGAAAAACATTTACACCTTC. Encoded protein: CASSGPGTGKNIYTF.

The V gene is TRBV19, the J gene TRBJ2-4; TRBD2 matches at 14 bases. Germline V gene lookup returns CDR1 LNHDA and CDR2 SQIVND (reference sequence). This CDR3 spans 18 amino acids. V lost 4 bases and J lost 0; bases outside the gene matches: 5. In nucleotides, the CDR3 is TGTGCCAGTAGTACAAGGACTAGCGGGGGGTTAGCCAAAAACATTCAGTACTTC. Its translation: CASSTRTSGGLAKNIQYF.

This clone has only one observation. CDR3 in amino acids: CASSGGAREQFF. CDR3 nucleotide sequence: TGTGCCAGCAGCGGAGGGGCTCGTGAGCAGTTCTTC. The chain combines TRBV7-9 with TRBJ2-1, with D possibly TRBD2 on 6 matching bases. The CDR3 extends over 12 amino acids. Germline-derived CDR1 and CDR2 are SEHNR and FQNEAQ (reference sequence). V was pared by 5 bases and J by 9 bases, with 11 bases between.

CDR3 protein: CASSEWRQGSTGELFF. The DNA for the CDR3 is TGTGCCAGCAGTGAATGGCGTCAGGGCAGCACCGGGGAGCTGTTTTTT. The V call is TRBV2, the J call TRBJ2-2, with a weak D call TRBD1 (5 bases). The germline V gene has CDR1 SNHLY and CDR2 FYNNEI. CDR3 size: 16 residues. The V end was cut by 2 bases, the J end by 4 bases, with 14 bases between.

This chain connects TRBV7-2 to TRBJ1-2; D ambiguous. The CDR3 spans 14 residues. CDR1 SGHTA and CDR2 FQGNSA come from the germline V gene. V was cut by 5 bases and J by 6 bases, with 16 bases left in between. The CDR3 reads CASSQPIEENGYTF. DNA for the CDR3: TGTGCCAGCAGCCAACCTATTGAGGAAAATGGCTACACCTTC.

The V gene is TRBV2, the J gene TRBJ2-3; unclear D gene. The CDR3 has 15 amino acids. The germline gives CDR1 SNHLY, CDR2 FYNNEI. Trimming took 6 bases from V and 1 from J, leaving 14 bases between them. CDR3 sequence (DNA): TGTGCCAGCAGAGAACAACCGGTTGGCACAGATACGCAGTATTTT. Its protein is CASREQPVGTDTQYF.

This clone was picked up one time. The chain recombines TRBV7-2 with TRBJ1-5; 9 positions agree with TRBD1. Germline CDR1 is SGHTA and CDR2 is FQGNSA. The CDR3 spans 17 residues. V shed 5 bases, J shed 4 bases, and the junction held 12 bases outside the gene matches. CDR3 in amino acids: CASSPRGTGWANQPQHF. In nucleotides, the CDR3 is TGTGCCAGCAGCCCTCGGGGGACAGGGTGGGCGAATCAGCCCCAGCATTTT.

The rearrangement joins TRBV27 to TRBJ1-1; tentatively, D is TRBD1 (5 bases). This CDR3 region has 15 residues. Trimming removed 0 bases from V and 4 bases from J, with 12 bases in between. Germline values: CDR1 MNHEY, CDR2 SMNVEV (reference sequence). The CDR3 DNA reads as TGTGCCAGCAGTTTATCTCAGGGCTGGGCCACTGAAGCTTTCTTT. Amino acid sequence: CASSLSQGWATEAFF.